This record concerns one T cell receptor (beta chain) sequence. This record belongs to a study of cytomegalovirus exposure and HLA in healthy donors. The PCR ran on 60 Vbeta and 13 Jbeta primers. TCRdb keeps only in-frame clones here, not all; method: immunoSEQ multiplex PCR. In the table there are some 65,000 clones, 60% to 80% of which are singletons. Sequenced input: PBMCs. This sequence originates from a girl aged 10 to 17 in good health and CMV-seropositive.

The CDR3 nucleotides are TGTGCCAGCAAATCGGGGGGGACCATAAACACTGAAGCTTTCTTT. This sequence encodes CASKSGGTINTEAFF. This chain joins TRBV28 and TRBJ1-1, with a tentative D call TRBD1 (5 bases). V gave up 7 bases and J gave up 2 bases, with 17 bases separating them. The CDR3 sequence is 15 residues long. The V gene's germline CDR1 is MDHEN and CDR2 SYDVKM.